The sequence of this TCR beta chain was determined in a study of CD8 T cells in Susac syndrome (dated by TCRdb to the late 2010s). Regarding the study in general: Of the Susac syndrome patients who were sequenced, under ten were in clinical remission while more than five had clinically active disease. At blood withdrawal, Susac syndrome patients were therapy-naive, treated with corticosteroids (with IVIg additionally given to some), or treated with IVIg alone. Repertoire sequencing was used to test whether CD8+ T cell activation and differentiation in Susac syndrome was antigen driven. Clonality of the CD8+ T cell repertoire was compared between more than 10 healthy donors, 14 Susac syndrome patients and fewer than 16 multiple sclerosis patients. Study-level results and caveats: Clonal expansion was observed in Susac syndrome CD8+ repertoires, with the highest expansion in CD8+ TEMRA cells and greater expansion in clinically active than in remitting patients. The number of individuals in the TCR sequencing and HLA analysis was acknowledged as relatively small. Looking at Susac-specific public clones, the researchers identified roughly 17 in the total CD8+ repertoire and roughly 5 in the CD8+ TEMRA repertoire.

RNA was extracted using the RNeasy kit, and roughly 0.5 to 1 microgram was reverse transcribed with random hexamers. The immunoSEQ multiplex PCR assay, which covers 54 Vbeta and 13 Jbeta segments, was used to amplify TCR beta CDR3 regions. PCR amplification bias was corrected using a synthetic template baseline for primer optimization and computational correction. In the paper's pipeline: Reads were assigned to V, D and J genes according to IMGT and analyzed in immunoSEQ Analyzer, with only productive sequences retained. Clonality was computed as one minus Shannon entropy normalized by log2 of the number of productive unique sequences. For each patient and control, public and private clones were evaluated among the 100 most prevalent clones. Clones were defined as Susac-specific if absent from the healthy and MS cohorts, from under 1,200 published viral clones and from other ImmuneACCESS disease sequences. Using fastp at Q25 and MiXCR, TCRdb reprocessed the public reads and kept productive beta chains. Identical CDR3 proteins give one entry, which carries the most common genes and DNA. The V and J calls and clone size are TCRdb's, not the authors'. Within this sample are more than 80,000 distinct CDR3 sequences, with 94% of them counted one time only. The leading ten clones occupy 0.41% of the sample.

In regard to this clonotype: This receptor's antigen is unknown. No much larger clonotype is one base removed from it; base qualities were not supplied.

Taken from cysteine to phenylalanine, the CDR3 has 13 residues. CDR3 DNA is the only sequence kept; it has 39 bases, read in frame from the first base. The junction carries 15 bases between V and J, which are trimmed by 5 bases and 13 bases respectively. Peripheral blood CD8+ and CD4+ T cells from healthy donors, Susac syndrome patients and multiple sclerosis patients were profiled by high-throughput TCR beta sequencing. The Susac syndrome patients fulfilled recently defined diagnostic criteria for either definite or probable disease. Bulk CD8+ and CD4+ T cells were purified by magnetic negative isolation, whereas CD8+ TEMRA cells were enriched by FACS. Blood was collected in EDTA tubes and processed within 24 hours, with PBMCs isolated through density gradient centrifugation. PBMCs intended for TCR sequencing were cryopreserved in liquid nitrogen and thawed later in a water bath at 37 degrees C. The sorted or isolated CD4+, CD8+ and CD8+ TEMRA cells reached a purity of at least 90%.

The rearranged chain carries TRBV12-3 or TRBV12-4 and TRBJ1-6; a tentative D match to TRBD1 spans 6 bases. The sequencing sample was made of CD8+ T cells from PBMCs. This receptor was obtained from a human donor with Susac syndrome. The DNA is as follows: TGTGCCAGCAGTGTGCGACAGGCCGGGCCCCTCCACTTT. Translation gives CASSVRQAGPLHF.